These 22 T cell receptor beta chains share one sample of origin, sequenced in a study of T cells in Graves' hyperthyroidism and ophthalmopathy (dated by TCRdb to between 2019 and 2020). The method was multiplex PCR. The run used an Illumina HiSeq 2000. TCR beta CDR3 regions were amplified from RNA transcripts. The first round of RT-PCR for the TCR CDR3 was performed with the HTBI primer set and the Qiagen OneStep RT-PCR kit. TCRdb handled the public reads itself, with Q25 trimming in fastp and clone calling in MiXCR, and kept productive beta chains. A single entry per CDR3 protein holds the most common genes and DNA from its merged rows. For this sample the table gives approximately 100,000 distinct CDR3 sequences, of which 35% to 45% were detected only once. The ten largest make up roughly 10% of the sample. Sequenced sample: peripheral blood or thyroid tissue (not recorded which). Every receptor here comes from a woman in her thirties with Graves' hyperthyroidism.

This clonotype was recorded at least ten times. This chain uses TRBV20-1 with TRBJ2-7, with 8 bases identical to TRBD2. The germline V gene encodes CDR1 DFQATT and CDR2 SNEGSKA (reference sequence). J gave up 5 bases and V 0 bases, and 12 bases lay outside the gene matches. The CDR3 runs 16 residues. The CDR3 loop is CSARDQTSASRDEQYF. Written as DNA, the CDR3 is TGCAGTGCTAGAGATCAGACTAGCGCGAGTCGGGACGAGCAGTACTTC.

This clonotype was counted many times. This chain joins TRBV3-1 and TRBJ2-7; possibly TRBD2 for D (5 bases). V dropped 1 base and J dropped 5 bases, with 9 bases sitting between them. The CDR3 covers 13 residues. Germline V gene lookup returns CDR1 LGHDT and CDR2 YNNKEL (reference sequence). The DNA of the CDR3 is TGTGCCAGCAGCCAAGGACTATTTCACGAGCAGTACTTC. Its protein is CASSQGLFHEQYF.

This clonotype appeared many times. This chain uses TRBV6-1 with TRBJ2-5; possibly TRBD1 for D (7 bases). Trimming stripped 4 bases from V and 2 bases from J, with 11 bases between. This CDR3 spans 14 amino acids. CDR1 MNHNS and CDR2 SASEGT come from the germline V gene. The CDR3 nucleotides are TGTGCCAGCAGTGTACAGGGGACTCAAGAGACCCAGTACTTC. Amino acid sequence: CASSVQGTQETQYF.

The CDR3 sequence is CASSSSGAGGETQYF. The CDR3, as DNA: TGTGCCAGCAGTTCTAGCGGGGCGGGCGGAGAGACCCAGTACTTC. This sequence joins TRBV28 and TRBJ2-5; TRBD2 matches at 9 bases. Germline V gene data show CDR1 as MDHEN and CDR2 as SYDVKM. The CDR3 is 15 amino acids. J lost 4 bases, V lost 4 bases, and 7 bases had no gene match.

The J gene is TRBJ2-7, the V gene TRBV29-1, with TRBD1 matching over 7 bases. V lost 4 bases to trimming and J lost 2 bases; unmatched junction nucleotides: 5. The CDR3 has 13 residues. Germline assignment: CDR1 SQVTM and CDR2 ANQGSEA. The CDR3 bases are TGCAGCGTTGGGGACAGTCCTACCTACGAGCAGTACTTC. Protein product: CSVGDSPTYEQYF.

This clonotype was detected ten times or more. CDR3 DNA sequence: TGTGCCAGCAGCAAATACAGGGTCCCCAGTTACGAGCAGTACTTC. It specifies CASSKYRVPSYEQYF. The chain uses TRBV7-6 and TRBJ2-7; D perhaps matches TRBD1 (6 bases). V gave up 5 bases and J gave up 4 bases, with 18 bases separating them. Germline CDR1 is SGHVS and CDR2 is FNYEAQ. This CDR3 comprises 15 residues.

The table lists this clonotype with many counts. V is TRBV19 and J is TRBJ1-5; possible D gene TRBD1, 6 bases. CDR3 length equals 15 residues. Germline V gene lookup returns CDR1 LNHDA and CDR2 SQIVND (reference sequence). Trimming took off 1 base at V and 5 bases at J, with 12 bases between the two ends. The CDR3 DNA sequence: TGTGCCAGTAGTATAGTGTGGGGGCCGGATCAGCCCCAGCATTTT. It encodes CASSIVWGPDQPQHF. Drawing the rest from reference TRBV19 and TRBJ1-5, the complete variable domain is DGGITQSPKYLFRKEGQNVTLSCEQNLNHDAMYWYRQDPGQGLRLIYYSQIVNDFQKGDIAEGYSVSREKKESFPLTVTSAQKNPTAFYLCASSIVWGPDQPQHFGDGTRLSIL.

This clonotype was recorded at least ten times. The chain has TRBV6-5 and TRBJ2-7; 8 bases are shared with TRBD2. The CDR3 covers 15 residues. The V gene end was trimmed by 2 bases and the J gene end by 4 bases; junction bases not matched to a gene: 7. Looked up from germline, CDR1 is MNHEY and CDR2 is SVGAGI. CDR3: CASSYRGSGIYEQYF. The DNA for the CDR3 is TGTGCCAGCAGTTACCGGGGTAGCGGGATATACGAGCAGTACTTC.

The table lists this clonotype with a count of one. V gene TRBV27 combines with J gene TRBJ1-2, with 8 nucleotides matching TRBD1. Germline values: CDR1 MNHEY, CDR2 SMNVEV (reference sequence). This CDR3 contains 16 residues. V lost 4 bases and J lost 4; bases outside the gene matches: 11. CDR3 residues: CASSYDRGPVAYGYTF. Written as DNA, the CDR3 is TGTGCCAGCAGTTACGACAGGGGACCTGTGGCCTATGGCTACACCTTC.

This clonotype came up many times. The chain links TRBV12-3 or TRBV12-4 to TRBJ1-3; 7 bases fit TRBD1. The CDR3 spans 15 residues. V lost 0 bases to trimming and J lost 8 bases; unmatched junction nucleotides: 7. Here the CDR3 reads CASSLAGQAVDTIYF. CDR3 bases: TGTGCCAGCAGTTTAGCAGGACAGGCGGTGGACACCATATATTTT.

With regard to this clonotype: Since no conserved phenylalanine or tryptophan closes the CDR3, a read error is the likely cause. J is TRBJ2-2 and V is TRBV30, with TRBD2 as a possible D gene (5 bases). The V end lost 1 base, the J end lost 2 bases, and 11 bases lay between the germline ends. The CDR3 covers 15 residues. The V gene's germline CDR1 is GTSNPN and CDR2 SVGIG (reference sequence). The CDR3 spells CAWSGTRLNTGELFS. CDR3 DNA sequence: TGTGCCTGGAGTGGAACTAGACTTAACACCGGGGAGCTGTTTTCT.

This clonotype is categorized as medium-sized. This sequence joins TRBV15 and TRBJ1-5, with TRBD1 matching over 10 bases. Trimming took 3 bases from V and 9 from J; bases not matched to a gene: 5. The CDR3 has 14 amino acids. Germline loops: CDR1 LNHNV, CDR2 YYDKDF (reference sequence). The CDR3 coding sequence is TGTGCCACCAGCAGGGAGACAGGGGGCCTGCCCCAGCATTTT. Amino acids: CATSRETGGLPQHF.

The chain links TRBV10-3 to TRBJ1-5; TRBD1 matches 12 bases. Germline CDR1 ENHRY, CDR2 SYGVKD. With 10 bases clipped from V and 7 bases from J, the junction kept 11 bases outside the gene matches. The CDR3 runs 15 residues. CDR3: CASNWDRGQGQPQHF. The CDR3 DNA follows: TGTGCCAGCAACTGGGACAGGGGGCAAGGGCAGCCCCAGCATTTT.

Concerning this clonotype itself: This likely comes from a read error, as the CDR3 has no conserved phenylalanine or tryptophan at its end. The gene calls are TRBV20-1 and TRBJ2-7; 7 nucleotides agree with TRBD1. The germline gives CDR1 DFQATT, CDR2 SNEGSKA (reference sequence). The CDR3 covers 14 residues. With 3 bases clipped from V and 4 bases from J, the junction kept 9 bases outside the gene matches. CDR3 in amino acids: CSASPGTARYEQYS. The CDR3 DNA is TGCAGTGCTAGTCCCGGGACAGCGAGATACGAGCAGTACTCC.

The V gene is TRBV6-1, the J gene TRBJ1-1, with 7 nucleotides matching TRBD1. CDR1 and CDR2 (germline): MNHNS, SASEGT. The trim removed 4 bases at V and 1 base at J, leaving 12 bases unmatched. The length of the CDR3 is 17 residues. CDR3 sequence (DNA): TGTGCCAGCAGTGCCAGCAGCCCACAGGGGCGGAACACTGAAGCTTTCTTT. It translates to CASSASSPQGRNTEAFF.

This clonotype was recorded at least ten times. The CDR3 nucleotides read TGCGCCAGCTCCCGACGGGCAGACTCCTACGAGCAGTACTTC. This gives the protein CASSRRADSYEQYF. V gene TRBV10-2 combines with J gene TRBJ2-7; unclear D gene. V lost 8 bases and J 0 bases, leaving 14 bases between the germline ends. This CDR3 is built from 14 residues. In germline, CDR1 is WSHSY, CDR2 SAAADI.

The chain is built from TRBV20-1 and TRBJ1-1; D perhaps matches TRBD1 (6 bases). The CDR3 runs 14 residues. The V and J ends lost 5 bases and 8 bases respectively, with 21 bases between them. CDR1 and CDR2 from the germline V gene are DFQATT and SNEGSKA (reference sequence). The CDR3 nucleotides are TGCAGTGCTGGGGTACAGGGAGGAAGCACCGAAGCTTTCTTT. Its translation is CSAGVQGGSTEAFF.

This clonotype has a handful of counts. The rearrangement joins TRBV12-3 or TRBV12-4 to TRBJ1-1, with TRBD1 matching 10 bases. With V trimmed by 2 bases and J by 7 bases, 4 bases remained unmatched. This CDR3 spans 14 amino acids. The CDR3 sequence is CASSLRQGADEAFF. The CDR3 nucleotides read TGTGCCAGCAGTTTAAGACAGGGGGCCGATGAAGCTTTCTTT.

The chain carries TRBV20-1 and TRBJ2-3; D ambiguous. This CDR3 has 14 residues. Germline CDR1 is DFQATT and CDR2 is SNEGSKA (reference sequence). V shed 3 bases and J shed 7 bases, with 17 bases lying between them. CDR3 residues: CSARPFRSSYTQYF. In DNA form, the CDR3 reads TGCAGTGCTAGGCCCTTTAGGTCCTCTTATACGCAGTATTTT.

This clonotype was counted at least ten times. The gene calls are TRBV2 and TRBJ2-5, with TRBD1 matching over 8 bases. CDR3 length equals 13 residues. CDR1 is SNHLY and CDR2 is FYNNEI in the germline V gene. J gave up 5 bases and V 7 bases, and 6 bases lay outside the gene matches. The DNA of the CDR3 is TGTGCCAGCATTGGACAGGGCCTGGAGACCCAGTACTTC. Translated: CASIGQGLETQYF.

This clonotype came up many times. The chain combines TRBV6-1 with TRBJ1-6; D unclear. The ends were cut back, 7 bases at V and 7 bases at J, with 11 bases in the middle. Germline V gives CDR1 MNHNS, CDR2 SASEGT. This CDR3 spans 13 amino acids. This chain's CDR3 is CASIGVTNSPLHF. The CDR3 DNA follows: TGTGCCAGCATAGGAGTGACCAATTCACCCCTCCACTTT.

The chain employs TRBV11-2 and TRBJ2-7; tentative D call: TRBD2 (5 bases). V was shortened by 5 bases and J by 2 bases, with 7 bases between the two germline ends. The CDR3 covers 12 residues. CDR1 SGHAT and CDR2 FQNNGV come from the germline V gene. The CDR3 DNA follows: TGTGCCAGCAGCGACGGGACCTACGAGCAGTACTTC. Encoded protein: CASSDGTYEQYF. Using reference TRBV11-2 and TRBJ2-7 for the parts outside the CDR3, the full variable domain is EAGVAQSPRYKIIEKRQSVAFWCNPISGHATLYWYQQILGQGPKLLIQFQNNGVVDDSQLPKDRFSAERLKGVDSTLKIQPAKLEDSAVYLCASSDGTYEQYFGPGTRLTVT.